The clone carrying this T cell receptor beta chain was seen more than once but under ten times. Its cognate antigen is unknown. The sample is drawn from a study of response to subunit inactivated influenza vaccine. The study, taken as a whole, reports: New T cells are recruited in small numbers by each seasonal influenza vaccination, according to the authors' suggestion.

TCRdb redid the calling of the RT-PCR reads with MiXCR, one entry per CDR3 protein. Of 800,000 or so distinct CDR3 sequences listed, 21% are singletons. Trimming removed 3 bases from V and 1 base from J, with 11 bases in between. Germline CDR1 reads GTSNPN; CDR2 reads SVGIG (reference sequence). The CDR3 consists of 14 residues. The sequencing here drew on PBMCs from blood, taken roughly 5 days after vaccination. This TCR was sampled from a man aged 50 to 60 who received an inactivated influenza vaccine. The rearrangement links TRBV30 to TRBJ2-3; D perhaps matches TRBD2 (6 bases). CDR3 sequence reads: CAWRETGGTDTQYF. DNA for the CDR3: TGTGCCTGGAGAGAGACGGGAGGCACAGATACGCAGTATTTT. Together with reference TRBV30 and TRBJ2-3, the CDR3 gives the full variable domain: SQTIHQWPATLVQPVGSPLSLECTVEGTSNPNLYWYRQAAGRGLQLLFYSVGIGQISSEVPQNLSASRPQDRQFILSSKKLLLSDSGFYLCAWRETGGTDTQYFGPGTRLTVL.